This T cell receptor (beta chain) was recorded in a study of beta chain features in type 1 diabetes. Study results and limitations: Moderate but significant shortening of TCRB CDR3s was recorded in all four CD4+ subsets from Type 1 diabetes patients.

In its sample, this clone was seen a few times. The target antigen is unknown. The authors reverse transcribed all of the isolated RNA, so sequencing captured expressed TCRB transcripts. Clones were read by immunoSEQ multiplex PCR, and TCRdb kept only the in-frame ones, dropping some. This sample has 600,000 or so clones, with over 12% found just once. The sequence came from a man aged 18 to 35 with type 1 diabetes. The source material was naive CD4+ T cells from blood.

CDR3 residues: CASSVEARGDSPLHF. The CDR3 nucleotides are TGTGCCAGCAGCGTAGAAGCCAGGGGAGATTCACCCCTCCACTTT. The rearrangement uses TRBV9 and TRBJ1-6, with D possibly being TRBD1 (6 bases). The CDR3 spans 15 residues. Trimming removed 0 bases from V and 8 bases from J, with 12 bases in between. Germline assignment: CDR1 SGDLS and CDR2 YYNGEE.